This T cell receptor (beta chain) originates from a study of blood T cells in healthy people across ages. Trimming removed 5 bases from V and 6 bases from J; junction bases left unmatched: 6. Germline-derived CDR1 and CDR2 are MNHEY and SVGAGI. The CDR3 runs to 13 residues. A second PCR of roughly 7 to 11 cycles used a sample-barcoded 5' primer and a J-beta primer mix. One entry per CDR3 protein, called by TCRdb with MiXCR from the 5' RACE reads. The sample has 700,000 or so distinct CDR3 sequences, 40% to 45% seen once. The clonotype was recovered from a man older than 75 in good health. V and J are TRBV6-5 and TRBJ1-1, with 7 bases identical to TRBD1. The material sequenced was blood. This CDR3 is CASSDSRGAEAFF. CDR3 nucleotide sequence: TGTGCCAGCAGTGATTCCAGGGGGGCTGAAGCTTTCTTT.